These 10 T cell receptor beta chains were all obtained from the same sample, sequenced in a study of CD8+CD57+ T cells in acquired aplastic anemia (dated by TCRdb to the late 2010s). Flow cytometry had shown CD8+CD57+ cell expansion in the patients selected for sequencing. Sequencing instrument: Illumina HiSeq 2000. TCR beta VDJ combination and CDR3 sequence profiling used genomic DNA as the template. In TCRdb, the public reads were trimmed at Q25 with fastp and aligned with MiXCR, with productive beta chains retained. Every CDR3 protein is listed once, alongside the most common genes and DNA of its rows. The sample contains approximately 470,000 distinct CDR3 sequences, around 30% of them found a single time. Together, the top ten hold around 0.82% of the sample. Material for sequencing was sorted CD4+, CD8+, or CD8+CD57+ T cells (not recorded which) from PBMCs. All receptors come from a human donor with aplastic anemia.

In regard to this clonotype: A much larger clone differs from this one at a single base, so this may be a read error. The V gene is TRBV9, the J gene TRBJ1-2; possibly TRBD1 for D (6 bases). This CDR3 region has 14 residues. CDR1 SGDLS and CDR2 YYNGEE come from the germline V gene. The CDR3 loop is CASSLGGAAYGCTF. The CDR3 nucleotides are TGTGCCAGCAGCCTCGGGGGGGCGGCCTATGGCTGCACCTTC.

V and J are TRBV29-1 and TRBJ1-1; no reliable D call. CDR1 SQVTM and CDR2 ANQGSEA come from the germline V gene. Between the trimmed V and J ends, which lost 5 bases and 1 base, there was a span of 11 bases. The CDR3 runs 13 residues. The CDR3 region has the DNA TGCAGCGTTAATACCGGGGAGAACACTGAAGCTTTCTTT. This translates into CSVNTGENTEAFF.

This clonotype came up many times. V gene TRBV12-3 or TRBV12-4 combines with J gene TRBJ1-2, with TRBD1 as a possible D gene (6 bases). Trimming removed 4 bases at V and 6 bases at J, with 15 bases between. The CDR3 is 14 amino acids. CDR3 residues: CASSSATGQNGYTF. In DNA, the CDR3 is TGTGCCAGCAGTTCCGCTACAGGGCAGAATGGCTACACCTTC.

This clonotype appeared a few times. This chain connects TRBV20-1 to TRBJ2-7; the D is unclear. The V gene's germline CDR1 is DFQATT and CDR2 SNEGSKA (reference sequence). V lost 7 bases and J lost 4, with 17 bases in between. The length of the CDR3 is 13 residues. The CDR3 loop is CSVPPSRPYEQYF. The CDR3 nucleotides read TGCAGTGTCCCACCTAGTCGGCCTTACGAGCAGTACTTC.

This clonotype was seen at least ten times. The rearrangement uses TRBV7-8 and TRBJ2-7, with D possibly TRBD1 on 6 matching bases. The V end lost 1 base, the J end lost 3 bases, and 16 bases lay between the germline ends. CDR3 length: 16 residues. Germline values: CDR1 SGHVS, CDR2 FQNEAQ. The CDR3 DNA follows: TGTGCCAGCAGCTTAGGACCCCCGGGACAAGGCTACGAGCAGTACTTC. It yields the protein CASSLGPPGQGYEQYF. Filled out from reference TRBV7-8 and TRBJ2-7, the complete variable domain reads GAGVSQSPRYKVAKRGQDVALRCDPISGHVSLFWYQQALGQGPEFLTYFQNEAQLDKSGLPSDRFFAERPEGSVSTLKIQRTQQEDSAVYLCASSLGPPGQGYEQYFGPGTRLTVT.

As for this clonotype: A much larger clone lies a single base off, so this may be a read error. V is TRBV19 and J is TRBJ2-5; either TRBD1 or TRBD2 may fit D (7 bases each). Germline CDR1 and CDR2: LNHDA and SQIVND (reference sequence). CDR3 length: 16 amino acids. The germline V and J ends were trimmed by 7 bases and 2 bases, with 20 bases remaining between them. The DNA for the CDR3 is TGTGCCAGTAACACGGGGGGCAGGGGGAATCAAGAGACCCAGTACTTC. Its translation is CASNTGGRGNQETQYF.

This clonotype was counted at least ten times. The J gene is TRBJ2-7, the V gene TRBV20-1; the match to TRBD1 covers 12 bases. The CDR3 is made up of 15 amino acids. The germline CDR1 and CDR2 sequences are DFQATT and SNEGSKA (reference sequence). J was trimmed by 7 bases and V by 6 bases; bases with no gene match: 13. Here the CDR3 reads CSAGTGTGGILEQYF. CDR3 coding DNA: TGCAGTGCGGGGACCGGGACAGGGGGCATCTTAGAGCAGTACTTC.

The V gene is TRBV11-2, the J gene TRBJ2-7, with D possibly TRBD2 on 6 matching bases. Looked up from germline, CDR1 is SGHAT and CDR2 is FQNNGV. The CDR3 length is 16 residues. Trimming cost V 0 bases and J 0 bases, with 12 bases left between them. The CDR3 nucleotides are TGTGCCAGCAGCTTAGAGGGACTCTCAATCTCCTACGAGCAGTACTTC. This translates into CASSLEGLSISYEQYF.

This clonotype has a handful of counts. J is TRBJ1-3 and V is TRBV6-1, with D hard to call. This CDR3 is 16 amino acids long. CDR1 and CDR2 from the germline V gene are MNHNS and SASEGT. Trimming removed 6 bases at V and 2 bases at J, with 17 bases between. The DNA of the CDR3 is TGTGCCAGCAGCCAGGCCTCATCGGAGGCTGGAAACACCATATATTTT. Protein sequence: CASSQASSEAGNTIYF.

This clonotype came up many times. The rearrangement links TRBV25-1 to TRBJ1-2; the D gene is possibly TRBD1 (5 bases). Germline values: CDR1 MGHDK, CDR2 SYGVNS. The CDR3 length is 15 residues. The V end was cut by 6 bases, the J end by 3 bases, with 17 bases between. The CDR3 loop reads CASSPYPDSHYGYTF. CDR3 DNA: TGTGCCAGCAGCCCTTACCCAGACAGCCACTATGGCTACACCTTC.